This record covers a single T cell receptor (beta chain). Vbeta (60) and Jbeta (13) primers were used in the PCR. TCRdb's table, derived via immunoSEQ multiplex PCR, lists solely in-frame clones and lacks some. The data show 200,000 to 250,000 clones, under 85% seen once. The sample is drawn from a study of cytomegalovirus exposure and HLA in healthy donors. Trimming cost V 5 bases and J 9 bases, with 13 bases left between them. CDR1 is SGHTA and CDR2 is FQGNSA in the germline V gene. The CDR3 sequence is 12 residues long. Sequencing was carried out using PBMCs. This TCR came from a woman aged 45-60 years in good health and CMV-seropositive. The chain links TRBV7-2 to TRBJ1-1, with D maybe TRBD1 (6 bases). The CDR3 bases are TGTGCCAGCAGCCCCTGGGGGCGGAAAGCTTTCTTT. Its protein product is CASSPWGRKAFF.